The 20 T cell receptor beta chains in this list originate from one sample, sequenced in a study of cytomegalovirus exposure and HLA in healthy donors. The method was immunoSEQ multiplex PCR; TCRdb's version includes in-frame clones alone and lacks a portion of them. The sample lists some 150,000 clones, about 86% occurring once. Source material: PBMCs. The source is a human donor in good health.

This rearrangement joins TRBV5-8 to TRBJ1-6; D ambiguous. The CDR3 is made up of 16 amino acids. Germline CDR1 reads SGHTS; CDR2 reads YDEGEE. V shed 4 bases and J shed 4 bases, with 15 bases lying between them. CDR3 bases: TGTGCCAGCAGCCCTGGGCTAGCCCTTTATAATTCACCCCTCCACTTT. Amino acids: CASSPGLALYNSPLHF. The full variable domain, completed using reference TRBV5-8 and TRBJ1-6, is EAGVTQSPTHLIKTRGQQATLRCSPISGHTSVYWYQQALGLGLQFLLWYDEGEERNRGNFPPRFSGRQFPNYSSELNVNALELEDSALYLCASSPGLALYNSPLHFGNGTRLTVT.

CDR3 DNA: TGTGCCAGCAGCTTATTGCAGGTCGGTCAGCCCCAGCATTTT. This encodes CASSLLQVGQPQHF. This rearrangement joins TRBV7-8 to TRBJ1-5, with D uncertain. V was trimmed by 2 bases and J by 6 bases, leaving 11 bases between them. Looked up from germline, CDR1 is SGHVS and CDR2 is FQNEAQ. This CDR3 is built from 14 residues.

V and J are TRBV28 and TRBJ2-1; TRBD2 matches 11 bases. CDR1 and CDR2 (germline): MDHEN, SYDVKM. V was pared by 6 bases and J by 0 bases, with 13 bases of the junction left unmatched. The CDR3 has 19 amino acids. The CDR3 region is CASSNSGTSGLSSYNEQFF. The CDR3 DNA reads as TGTGCCAGCAGCAATTCCGGGACTAGCGGCCTTAGCTCCTACAATGAGCAGTTCTTC.

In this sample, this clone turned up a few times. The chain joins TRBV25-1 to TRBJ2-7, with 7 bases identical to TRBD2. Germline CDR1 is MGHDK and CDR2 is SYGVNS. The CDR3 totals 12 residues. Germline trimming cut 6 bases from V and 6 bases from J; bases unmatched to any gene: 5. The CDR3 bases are TGTGCCAGCAGGGTGGTAGCGGGCGAGCAGTACTTC. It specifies CASRVVAGEQYF.

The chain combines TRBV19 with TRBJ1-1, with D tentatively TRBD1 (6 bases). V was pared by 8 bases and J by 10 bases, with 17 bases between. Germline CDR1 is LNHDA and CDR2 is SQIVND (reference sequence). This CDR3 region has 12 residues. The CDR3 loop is CASRTAASRAFF. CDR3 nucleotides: TGTGCCAGTCGGACAGCCGCTTCCCGAGCTTTCTTT.

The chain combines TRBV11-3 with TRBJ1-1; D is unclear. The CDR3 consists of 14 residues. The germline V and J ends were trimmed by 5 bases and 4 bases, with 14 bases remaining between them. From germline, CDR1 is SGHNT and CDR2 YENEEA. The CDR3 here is CASSLAPTGTEAFF. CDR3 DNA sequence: TGTGCCAGCAGCCTCGCACCTACGGGCACTGAAGCTTTCTTT.

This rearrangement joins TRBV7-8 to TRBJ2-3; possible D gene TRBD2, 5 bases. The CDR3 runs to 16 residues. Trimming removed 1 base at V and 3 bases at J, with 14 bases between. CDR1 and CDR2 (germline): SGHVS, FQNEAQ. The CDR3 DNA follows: TGTGCCAGCAGCTTAGATGAGCGGCTGAGGACAGATACGCAGTATTTT. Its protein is CASSLDERLRTDTQYF.

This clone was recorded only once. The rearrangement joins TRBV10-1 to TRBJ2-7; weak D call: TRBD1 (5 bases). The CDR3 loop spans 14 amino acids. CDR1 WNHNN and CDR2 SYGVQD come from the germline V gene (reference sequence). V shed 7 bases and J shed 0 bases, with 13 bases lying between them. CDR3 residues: CASNAGSSSYEQYF. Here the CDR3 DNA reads TGCGCCAGCAACGCAGGGTCGAGCTCCTACGAGCAGTACTTC.

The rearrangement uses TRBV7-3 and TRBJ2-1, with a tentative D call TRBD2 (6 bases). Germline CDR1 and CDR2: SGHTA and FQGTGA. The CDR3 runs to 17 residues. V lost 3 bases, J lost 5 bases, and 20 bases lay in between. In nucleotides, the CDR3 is TGTGCCAGCAGCTTTTGGGACGGAGCTAGCGCTAACAATGAGCAGTTCTTC. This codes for CASSFWDGASANNEQFF.

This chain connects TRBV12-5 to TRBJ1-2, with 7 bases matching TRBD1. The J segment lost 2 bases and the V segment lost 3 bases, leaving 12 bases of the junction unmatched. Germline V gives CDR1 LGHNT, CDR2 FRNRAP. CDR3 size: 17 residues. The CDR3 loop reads CASGFFEEGAVNYGYTF. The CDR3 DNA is TGTGCTAGTGGTTTTTTCGAGGAGGGGGCAGTCAACTATGGCTACACCTTC.

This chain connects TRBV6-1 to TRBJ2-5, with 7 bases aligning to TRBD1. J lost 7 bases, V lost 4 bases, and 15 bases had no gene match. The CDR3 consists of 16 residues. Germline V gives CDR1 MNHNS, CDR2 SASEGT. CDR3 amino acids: CASSASRGPQGGTQYF. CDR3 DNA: TGTGCCAGCAGTGCCAGTAGGGGGCCCCAGGGTGGGACCCAGTACTTC.

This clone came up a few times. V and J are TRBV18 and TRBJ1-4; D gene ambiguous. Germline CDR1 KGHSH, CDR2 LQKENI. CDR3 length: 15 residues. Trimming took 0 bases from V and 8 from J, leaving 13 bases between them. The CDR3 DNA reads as TGTGCCAGCTCACCACCGGCCGGGATTGACGAAAAACTGTTTTTT. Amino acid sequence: CASSPPAGIDEKLFF.

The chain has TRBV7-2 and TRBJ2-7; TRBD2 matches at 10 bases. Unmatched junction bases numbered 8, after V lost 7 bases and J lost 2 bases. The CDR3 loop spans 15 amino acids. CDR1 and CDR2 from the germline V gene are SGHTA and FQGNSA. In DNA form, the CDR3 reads TGTGCCAGCACATGGCTAGCGGGGGCCGCCTACGAGCAGTACTTC. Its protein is CASTWLAGAAYEQYF.

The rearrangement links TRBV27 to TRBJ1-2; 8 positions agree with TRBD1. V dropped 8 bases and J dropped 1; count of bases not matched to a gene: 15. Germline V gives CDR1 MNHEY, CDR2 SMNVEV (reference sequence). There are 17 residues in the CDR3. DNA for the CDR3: TGTGCCAGCTCCAGGGACAGGTCTCCCTCACTTAACTATGGCTACACCTTC. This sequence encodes CASSRDRSPSLNYGYTF.

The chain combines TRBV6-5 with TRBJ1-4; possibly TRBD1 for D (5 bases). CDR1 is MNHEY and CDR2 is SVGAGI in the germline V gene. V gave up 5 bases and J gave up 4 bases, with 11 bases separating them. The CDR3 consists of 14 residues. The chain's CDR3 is CASSNRNHNEKLFF. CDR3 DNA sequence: TGTGCCAGCAGTAACAGGAATCATAATGAAAAACTGTTTTTT.

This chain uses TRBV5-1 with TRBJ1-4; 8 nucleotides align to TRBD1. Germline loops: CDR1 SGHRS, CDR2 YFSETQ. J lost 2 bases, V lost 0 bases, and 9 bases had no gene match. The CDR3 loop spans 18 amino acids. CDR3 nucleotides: TGCGCCAGCAGCTTGGGACAGGGGTTTGATTGGACTAATGAAAAACTGTTTTTT. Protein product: CASSLGQGFDWTNEKLFF.

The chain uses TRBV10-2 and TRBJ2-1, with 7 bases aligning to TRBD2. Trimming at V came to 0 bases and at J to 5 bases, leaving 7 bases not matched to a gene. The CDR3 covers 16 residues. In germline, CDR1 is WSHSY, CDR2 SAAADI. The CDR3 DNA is TGCGCCAGCAGTGAGTCCGCGCCAGCGGGGAACAATGAGCAGTTCTTC. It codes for CASSESAPAGNNEQFF.

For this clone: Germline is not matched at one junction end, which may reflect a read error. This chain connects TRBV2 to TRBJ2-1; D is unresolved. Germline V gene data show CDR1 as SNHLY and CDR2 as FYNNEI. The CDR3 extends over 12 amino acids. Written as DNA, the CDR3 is TGTGCCAGCAGTACGCACTACCATGAGCAGTTCTTC. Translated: CASSTHYHEQFF.

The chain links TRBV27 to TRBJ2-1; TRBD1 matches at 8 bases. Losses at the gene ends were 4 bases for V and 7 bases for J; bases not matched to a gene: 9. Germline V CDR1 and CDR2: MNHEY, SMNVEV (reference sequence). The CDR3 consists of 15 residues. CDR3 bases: TGTGCCAGCAGTTCTTTTCTCGGGACAGGTAATGAGCAGTTCTTC. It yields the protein CASSSFLGTGNEQFF.

The CDR3 DNA reads as TGTGCCAGCAAGGGGGTTAATGAAAAACTGTTTTTT. This codes for CASKGVNEKLFF. This chain connects TRBV27 to TRBJ1-4, with a possible D match to TRBD1 (6 bases). The CDR3 extends over 12 amino acids. Germline V gene sequence: CDR1 MNHEY, CDR2 SMNVEV (reference sequence). Trimming left V 7 bases short and J 4 bases short, with 7 bases between.